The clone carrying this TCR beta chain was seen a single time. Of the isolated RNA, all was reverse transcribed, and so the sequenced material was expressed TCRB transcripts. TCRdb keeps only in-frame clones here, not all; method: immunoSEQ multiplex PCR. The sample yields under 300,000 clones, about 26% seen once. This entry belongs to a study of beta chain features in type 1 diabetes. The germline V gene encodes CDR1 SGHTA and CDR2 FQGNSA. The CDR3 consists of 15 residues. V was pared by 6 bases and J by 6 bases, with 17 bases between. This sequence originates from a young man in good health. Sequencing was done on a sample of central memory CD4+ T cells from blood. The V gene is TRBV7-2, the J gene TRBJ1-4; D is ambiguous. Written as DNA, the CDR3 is TGTGCCAGCAGTTTTAAAGCAGGTCGTCATGAAAAACTGTTTTTT. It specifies CASSFKAGRHEKLFF.